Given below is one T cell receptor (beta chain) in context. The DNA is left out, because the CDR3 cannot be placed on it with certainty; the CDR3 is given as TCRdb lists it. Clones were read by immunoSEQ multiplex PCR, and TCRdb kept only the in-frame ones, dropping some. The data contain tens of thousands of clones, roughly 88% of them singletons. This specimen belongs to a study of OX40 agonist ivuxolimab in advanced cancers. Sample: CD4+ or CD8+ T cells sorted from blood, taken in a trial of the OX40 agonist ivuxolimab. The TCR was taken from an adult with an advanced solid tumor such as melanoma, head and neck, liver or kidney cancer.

The chain's CDR3 is CASSSSDTRLATNEKLFF. This chain uses TRBV28 with TRBJ1-4; the table's D gene call, TRBD1, was not cross checked with the DNA. The germline V gene encodes CDR1 MDHEN and CDR2 SYDVKM. Both ends counted, the CDR3 spans 18 residues.